Listed here is a single T cell receptor (beta chain). Other DNA sequences in the same sample also yield this CDR3. Per the original methods: Amplification with reference gene primers provided the estimates of nucleated cell counts. Clones were read by immunoSEQ multiplex PCR, and TCRdb kept only the in-frame ones, dropping some. V and J calls and clone size are given by that table; D and trimming were obtained from the DNA. The sample lists some 80,000 clones; about 73% were seen once. The sample comes from a study of blood T cell repertoires in COVID-19. Study-level background: The United States, Italy and Spain supplied acute and convalescent COVID-19 samples. PBMCs, B-cell-depleted T cells, or T cells were the source of the cDNA or gDNA that made up the material.

Unmatched junction bases numbered 4, after V lost 0 bases and J lost 7 bases. The CDR3 contains 15 residues. In germline, CDR1 is SGHRS, CDR2 YFSETQ. The gene calls are TRBV5-1 and TRBJ1-6; 7 bases line up with TRBD1. The TCR sequence derives from a man between 60 and 70 years old with COVID-19, enrolled during active disease. Input material: peripheral blood. The CDR3 DNA follows: TGCGCCAGCAGCTTGGAGGGCAGGGGGAATTCACCCCTCCACTTT. Protein: CASSLEGRGNSPLHF.